This T cell receptor (beta chain) is drawn from a study of CD8 T cells in ankylosing spondylitis. Trimming took off 5 bases at V and 6 bases at J, with 24 bases between the two ends. The CDR3 totals 17 residues. Germline V gene sequence: CDR1 SGHRS, CDR2 YFSETQ. TCRdb independently ran MiXCR on the 5' RACE reads; one entry per CDR3 protein. The sample has under 150,000 distinct CDR3 sequences, around 9.7% seen once; the top ten hold more than 3%. The sequence derives from a male donor with ankylosing spondylitis or in good health (not recorded which). The specimen sequenced was blood, either unsorted or a sorted T cell fraction (not recorded which). This rearrangement joins TRBV5-1 to TRBJ2-1; D is possibly TRBD2 (6 bases). The CDR3 DNA is TGCGCCAGCAGTTTTGGGGTCCCAGGGAGGAGCGGCAATGAGCAGTTCTTC. Its translation: CASSFGVPGRSGNEQFF.